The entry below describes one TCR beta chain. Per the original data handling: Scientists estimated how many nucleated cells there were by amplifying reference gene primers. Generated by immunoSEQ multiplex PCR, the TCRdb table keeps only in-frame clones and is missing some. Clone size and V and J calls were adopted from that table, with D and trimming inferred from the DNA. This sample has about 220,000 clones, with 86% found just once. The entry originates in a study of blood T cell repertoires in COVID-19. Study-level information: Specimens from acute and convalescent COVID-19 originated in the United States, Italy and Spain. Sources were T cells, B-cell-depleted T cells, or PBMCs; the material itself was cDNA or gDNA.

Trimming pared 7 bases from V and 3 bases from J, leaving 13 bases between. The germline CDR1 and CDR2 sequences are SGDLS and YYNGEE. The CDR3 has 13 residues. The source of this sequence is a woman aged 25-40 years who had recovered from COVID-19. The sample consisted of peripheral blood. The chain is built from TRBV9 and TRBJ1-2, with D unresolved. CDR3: CASGGPEDYGYTF. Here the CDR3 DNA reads TGTGCCAGCGGAGGGCCAGAAGACTATGGCTACACCTTC.